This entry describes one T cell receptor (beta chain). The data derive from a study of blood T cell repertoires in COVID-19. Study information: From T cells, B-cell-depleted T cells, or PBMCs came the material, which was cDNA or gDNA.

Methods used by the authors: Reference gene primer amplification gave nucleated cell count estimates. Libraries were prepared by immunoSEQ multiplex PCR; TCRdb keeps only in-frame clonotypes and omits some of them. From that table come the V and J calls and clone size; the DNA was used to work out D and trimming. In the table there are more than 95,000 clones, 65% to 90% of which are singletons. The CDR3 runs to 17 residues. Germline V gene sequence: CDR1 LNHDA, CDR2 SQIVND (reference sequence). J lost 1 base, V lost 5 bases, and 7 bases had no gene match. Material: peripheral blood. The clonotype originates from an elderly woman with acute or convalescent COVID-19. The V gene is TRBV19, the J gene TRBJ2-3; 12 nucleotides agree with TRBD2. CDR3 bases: TGTGCCAGTAGTGTTCCTAGCGGGGGGGCAGGCACAGATACGCAGTATTTT. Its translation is CASSVPSGGAGTDTQYF.